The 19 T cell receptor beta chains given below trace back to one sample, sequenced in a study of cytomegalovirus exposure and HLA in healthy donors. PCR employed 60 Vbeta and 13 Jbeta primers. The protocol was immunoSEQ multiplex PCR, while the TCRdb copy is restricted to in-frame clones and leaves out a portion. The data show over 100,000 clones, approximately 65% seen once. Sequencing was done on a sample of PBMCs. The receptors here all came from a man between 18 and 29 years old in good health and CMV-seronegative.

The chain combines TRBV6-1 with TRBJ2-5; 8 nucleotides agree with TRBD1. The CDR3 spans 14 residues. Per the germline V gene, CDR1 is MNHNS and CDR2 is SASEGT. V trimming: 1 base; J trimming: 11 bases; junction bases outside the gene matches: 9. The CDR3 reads CASSEVQGARIQYF. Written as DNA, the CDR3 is TGTGCCAGCAGTGAAGTGCAGGGGGCTAGAATTCAGTACTTC.

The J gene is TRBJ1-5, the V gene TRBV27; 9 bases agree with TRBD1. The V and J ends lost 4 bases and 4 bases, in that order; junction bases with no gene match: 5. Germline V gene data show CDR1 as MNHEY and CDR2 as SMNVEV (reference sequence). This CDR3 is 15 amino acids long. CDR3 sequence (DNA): TGTGCCAGCAGTTCACGACAGGGGGGAAATCAGCCCCAGCATTTT. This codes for CASSSRQGGNQPQHF.

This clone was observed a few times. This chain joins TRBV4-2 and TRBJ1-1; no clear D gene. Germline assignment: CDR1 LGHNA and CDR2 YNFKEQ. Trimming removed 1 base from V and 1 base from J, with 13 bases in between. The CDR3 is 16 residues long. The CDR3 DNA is TGTGCCAGCAGCCAAGGGTATCGGGTACGGAACACTGAAGCTTTCTTT. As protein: CASSQGYRVRNTEAFF.

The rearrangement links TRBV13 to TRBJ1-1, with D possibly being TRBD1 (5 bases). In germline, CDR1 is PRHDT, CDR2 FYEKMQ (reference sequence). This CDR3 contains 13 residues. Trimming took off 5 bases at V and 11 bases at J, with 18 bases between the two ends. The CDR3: CASSPRMRGDAFF. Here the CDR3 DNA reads TGTGCCAGCAGCCCCCGTATGCGGGGGGACGCTTTCTTT.

DNA for the CDR3: TGCGCCAGCAGTCGGGGACAGAACACTGAAGCTTTCTTT. It encodes CASSRGQNTEAFF. V gene TRBV4-3 combines with J gene TRBJ1-1, with D perhaps matching TRBD1 (6 bases). V was trimmed by 6 bases and J by 1 base, leaving 9 bases between them. Germline V CDR1 and CDR2: LGHNA, YSLEER. CDR3 length equals 13 residues.

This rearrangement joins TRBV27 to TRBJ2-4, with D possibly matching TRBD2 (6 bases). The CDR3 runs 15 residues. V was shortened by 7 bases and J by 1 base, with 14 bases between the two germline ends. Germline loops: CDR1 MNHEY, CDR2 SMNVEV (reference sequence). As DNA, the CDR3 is TGTGCCAGCACCCACCGGAGGGCGGCCAAAAACATTCAGTACTTC. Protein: CASTHRRAAKNIQYF.

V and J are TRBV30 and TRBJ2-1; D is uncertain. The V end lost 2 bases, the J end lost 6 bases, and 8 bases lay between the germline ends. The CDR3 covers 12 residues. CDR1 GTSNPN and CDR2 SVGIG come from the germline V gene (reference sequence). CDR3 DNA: TGTGCCTGGAGTCGAGGCGGCAATGAGCAGTTCTTC. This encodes CAWSRGGNEQFF.

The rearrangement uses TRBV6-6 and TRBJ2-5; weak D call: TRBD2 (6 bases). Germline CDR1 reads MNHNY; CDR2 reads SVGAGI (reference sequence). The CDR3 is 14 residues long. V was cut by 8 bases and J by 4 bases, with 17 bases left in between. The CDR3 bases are TGTGCCAGCGGGCTAAGGATCGGGGGAGAGACCCAGTACTTC. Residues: CASGLRIGGETQYF.

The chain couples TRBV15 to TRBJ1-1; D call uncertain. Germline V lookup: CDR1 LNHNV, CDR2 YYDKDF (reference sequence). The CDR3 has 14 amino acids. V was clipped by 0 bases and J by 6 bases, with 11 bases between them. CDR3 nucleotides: TGTGCCACCAGCAGAGATCGTAGAGCCGCTGAAGCTTTCTTT. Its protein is CATSRDRRAAEAFF.

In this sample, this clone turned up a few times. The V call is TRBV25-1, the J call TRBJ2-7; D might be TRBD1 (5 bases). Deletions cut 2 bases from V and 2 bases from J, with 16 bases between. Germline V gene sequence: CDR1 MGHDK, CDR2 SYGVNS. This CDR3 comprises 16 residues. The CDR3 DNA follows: TGTGCCAGCAGTGAACCGGACACTTCTGGAACCTACGAGCAGTACTTC. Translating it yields CASSEPDTSGTYEQYF.

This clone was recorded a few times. The chain's CDR3 is CASSYKSSGAYNEQFF. Here the CDR3 DNA reads TGTGCCAGCAGTTACAAAAGTAGCGGGGCATACAATGAGCAGTTCTTC. The chain uses TRBV6-5 and TRBJ2-1; TRBD2 aligns across 8 bases. The CDR3 spans 16 residues. Looked up from germline, CDR1 is MNHEY and CDR2 is SVGAGI. V lost 2 bases, J lost 4 bases, and 7 bases stayed unmatched.

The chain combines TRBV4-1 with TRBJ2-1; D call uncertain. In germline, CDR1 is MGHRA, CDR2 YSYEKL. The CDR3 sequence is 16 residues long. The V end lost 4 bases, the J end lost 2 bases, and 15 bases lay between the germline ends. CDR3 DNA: TGCGCCAGCAGCCTCCATCTCACGGTTCCCTACAATGAGCAGTTCTTC. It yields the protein CASSLHLTVPYNEQFF.

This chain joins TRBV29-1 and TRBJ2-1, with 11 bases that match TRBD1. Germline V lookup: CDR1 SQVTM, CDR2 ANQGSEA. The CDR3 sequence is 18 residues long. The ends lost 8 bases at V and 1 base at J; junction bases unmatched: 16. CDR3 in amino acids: CSIAGQGVSLLSYNEQFF. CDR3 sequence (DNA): TGCAGCATCGCGGGACAGGGGGTCTCCCTCCTTTCCTACAATGAGCAGTTCTTC.

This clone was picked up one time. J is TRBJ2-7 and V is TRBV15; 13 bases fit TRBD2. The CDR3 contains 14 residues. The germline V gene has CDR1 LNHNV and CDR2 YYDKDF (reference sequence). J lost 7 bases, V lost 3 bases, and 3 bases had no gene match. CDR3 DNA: TGTGCCACCAGCAGGGGACTAGCGGGATGTGAGCAGTACTTC. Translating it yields CATSRGLAGCEQYF. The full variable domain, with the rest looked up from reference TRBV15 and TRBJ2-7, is DAMVIQNPRYQVTQFGKPVTLSCSQTLNHNVMYWYQQKSSQAPKLLFHYYDKDFNNEADTPDNFQSRRPNTSFCFLDIRSPGLGDTAMYLCATSRGLAGCEQYFGPGTRLTVT.

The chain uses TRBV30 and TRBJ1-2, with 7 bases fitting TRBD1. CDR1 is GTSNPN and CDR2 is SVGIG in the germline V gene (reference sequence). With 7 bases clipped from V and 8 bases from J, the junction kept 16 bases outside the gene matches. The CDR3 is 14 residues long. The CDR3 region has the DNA TGTGCCTCTCTACGGACAGGCCTAATCCTGGGCTACACCTTC. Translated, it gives CASLRTGLILGYTF.

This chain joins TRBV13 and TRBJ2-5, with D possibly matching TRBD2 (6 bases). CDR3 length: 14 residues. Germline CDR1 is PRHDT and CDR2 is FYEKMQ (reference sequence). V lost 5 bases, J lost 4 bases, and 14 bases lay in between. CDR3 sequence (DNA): TGTGCCAGCAGCGTTCTTTCCGGGAGAGAGACCCAGTACTTC. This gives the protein CASSVLSGRETQYF.

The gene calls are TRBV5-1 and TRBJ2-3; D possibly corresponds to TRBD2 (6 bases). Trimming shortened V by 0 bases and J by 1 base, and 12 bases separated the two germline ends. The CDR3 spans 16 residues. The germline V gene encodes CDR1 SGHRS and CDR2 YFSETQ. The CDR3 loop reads CASSLVSRGGTDTQYF. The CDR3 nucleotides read TGCGCCAGCAGCTTGGTGTCGCGGGGTGGCACAGATACGCAGTATTTT. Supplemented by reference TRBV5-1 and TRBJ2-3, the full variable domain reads KAGVTQTPRYLIKTRGQQVTLSCSPISGHRSVSWYQQTPGQGLQFLFEYFSETQRNKGNFPGRFSGRQFSNSRSEMNVSTLELGDSALYLCASSLVSRGGTDTQYFGPGTRLTVL.

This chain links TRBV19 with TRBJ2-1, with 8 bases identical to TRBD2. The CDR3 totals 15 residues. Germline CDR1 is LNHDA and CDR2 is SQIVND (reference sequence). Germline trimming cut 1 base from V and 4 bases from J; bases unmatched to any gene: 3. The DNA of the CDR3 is TGTGCCAGTAGTATAGGACTAGCGCCTTACAATGAGCAGTTCTTC. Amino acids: CASSIGLAPYNEQFF.

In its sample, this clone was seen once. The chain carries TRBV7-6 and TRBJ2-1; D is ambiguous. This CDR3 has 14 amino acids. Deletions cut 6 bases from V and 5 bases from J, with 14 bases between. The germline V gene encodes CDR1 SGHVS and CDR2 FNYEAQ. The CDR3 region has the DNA TGTGCCAGCAGGCAAGACACCGGCGACAATGAGCAGTTCTTC. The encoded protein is CASRQDTGDNEQFF. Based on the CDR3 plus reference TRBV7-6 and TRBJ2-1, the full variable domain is GAGVSQSPRYKVTKRGQDVALRCDPISGHVSLYWYRQALGQGPEFLTYFNYEAQQDKSGLPNDRFSAERPEGSISTLTIQRTEQRDSAMYRCASRQDTGDNEQFFGPGTRLTVL.